This T cell receptor beta chain originates from a study of cytomegalovirus exposure and HLA in healthy donors. This clone was counted only a few times. The assay was immunoSEQ multiplex PCR, and TCRdb's table has in-frame clones only and misses some. The table records about 160,000 clones, about 90% of them present only once. This clonotype originated in a woman younger than 45 in good health and CMV-seronegative. The sequenced sample was PBMCs.

CDR3 bases: TGTGCCAGTACCCCGGACAGGGACACCGGGGAGCTGTTTTTT. Residues: CASTPDRDTGELFF. V usage is TRBV19 and J usage is TRBJ2-2; TRBD1 matches at 8 bases. This CDR3 has 14 amino acids. Trimming took 7 bases from V and 3 from J; bases not matched to a gene: 4. Germline values: CDR1 LNHDA, CDR2 SQIVND (reference sequence).